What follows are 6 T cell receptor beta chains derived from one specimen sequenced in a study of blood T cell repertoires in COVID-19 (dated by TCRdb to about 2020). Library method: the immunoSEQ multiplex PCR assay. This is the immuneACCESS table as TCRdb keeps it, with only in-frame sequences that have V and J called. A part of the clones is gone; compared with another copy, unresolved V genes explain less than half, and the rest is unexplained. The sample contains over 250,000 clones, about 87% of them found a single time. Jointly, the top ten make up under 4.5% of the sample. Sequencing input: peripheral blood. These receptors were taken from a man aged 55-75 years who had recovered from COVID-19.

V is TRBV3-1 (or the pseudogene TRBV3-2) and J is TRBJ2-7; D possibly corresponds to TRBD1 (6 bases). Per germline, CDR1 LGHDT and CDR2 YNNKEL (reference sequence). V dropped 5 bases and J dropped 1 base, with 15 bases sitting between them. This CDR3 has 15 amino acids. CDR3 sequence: CASSSYRTVSYEQYF. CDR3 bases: TGTGCCAGCAGCTCCTACAGGACAGTTTCCTACGAGCAGTACTTC.

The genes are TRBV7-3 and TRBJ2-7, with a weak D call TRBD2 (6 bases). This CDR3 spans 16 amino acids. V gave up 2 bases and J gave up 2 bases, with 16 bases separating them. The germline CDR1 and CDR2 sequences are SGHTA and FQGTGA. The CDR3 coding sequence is TGTGCCAGCAGCTTAGCTGGACTACCTGGAACCTACGAGCAGTACTTC. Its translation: CASSLAGLPGTYEQYF. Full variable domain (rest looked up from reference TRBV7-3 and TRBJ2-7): GAGVSQTPSNKVTEKGKYVELRCDPISGHTALYWYRQSLGQGPEFLIYFQGTGAADDSGLPNDRFFAVRPEGSVSTLKIQRTERGDSAVYLCASSLAGLPGTYEQYFGPGTRLTVT.

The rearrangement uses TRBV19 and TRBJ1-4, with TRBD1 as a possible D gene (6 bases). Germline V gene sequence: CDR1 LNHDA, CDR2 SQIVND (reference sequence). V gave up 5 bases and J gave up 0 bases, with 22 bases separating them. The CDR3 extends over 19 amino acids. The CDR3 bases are TGTGCCAGTAGTCGAGAAGCGGGGGGCGTTCGGGCAACTAATGAAAAACTGTTTTTT. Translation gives CASSREAGGVRATNEKLFF.

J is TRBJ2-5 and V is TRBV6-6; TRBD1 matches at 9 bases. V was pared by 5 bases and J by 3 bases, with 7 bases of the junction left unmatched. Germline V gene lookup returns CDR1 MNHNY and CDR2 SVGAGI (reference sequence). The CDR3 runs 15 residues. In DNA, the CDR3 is TGTGCCAGCAGTACCCGGAGACAGGGGGAAGAGACCCAGTACTTC. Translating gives CASSTRRQGEETQYF.

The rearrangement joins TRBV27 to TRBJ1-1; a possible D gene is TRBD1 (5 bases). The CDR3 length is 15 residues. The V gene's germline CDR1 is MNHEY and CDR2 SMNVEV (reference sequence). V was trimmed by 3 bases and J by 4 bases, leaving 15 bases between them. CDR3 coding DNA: TGTGCCAGCAGTTTGGAGGGGCGGAATCGCACTGAAGCTTTCTTT. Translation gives CASSLEGRNRTEAFF.

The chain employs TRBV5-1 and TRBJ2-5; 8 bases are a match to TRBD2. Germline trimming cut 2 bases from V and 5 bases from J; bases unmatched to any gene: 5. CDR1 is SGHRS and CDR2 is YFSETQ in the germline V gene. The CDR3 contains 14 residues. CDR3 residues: CASSLAGVGETQYF. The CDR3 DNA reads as TGCGCCAGCAGCTTAGCGGGGGTCGGGGAGACCCAGTACTTC.